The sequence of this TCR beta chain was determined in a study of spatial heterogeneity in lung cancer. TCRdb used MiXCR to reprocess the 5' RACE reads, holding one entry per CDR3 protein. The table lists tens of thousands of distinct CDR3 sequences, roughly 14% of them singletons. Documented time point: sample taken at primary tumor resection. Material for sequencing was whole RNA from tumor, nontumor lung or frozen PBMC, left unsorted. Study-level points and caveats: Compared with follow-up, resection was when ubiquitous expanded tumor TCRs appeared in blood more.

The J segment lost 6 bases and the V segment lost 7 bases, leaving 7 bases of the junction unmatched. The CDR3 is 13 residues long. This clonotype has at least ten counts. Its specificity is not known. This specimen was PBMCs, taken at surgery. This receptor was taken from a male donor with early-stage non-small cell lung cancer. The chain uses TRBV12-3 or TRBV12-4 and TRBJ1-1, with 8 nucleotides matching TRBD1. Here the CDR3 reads CASNLDRAPEAFF. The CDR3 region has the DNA TGTGCCAGCAACTTGGACAGGGCCCCTGAAGCTTTCTTT.